The sequence of this TCR beta chain was determined in a study of blood T cell repertoires in COVID-19. At the level of the study: COVID-19 samples, acute and convalescent, were from the United States, Italy and Spain. In each case, the material was cDNA or gDNA derived from T cells, B-cell-depleted T cells, or PBMCs.

In the original processing: Estimation of nucleated cell counts relied on the amplification of reference gene primers. Repertoires were generated with immunoSEQ multiplex PCR, while TCRdb's copy carries only in-frame clones and drops some. V and J calls and clone size are given by that table; D and trimming were obtained from the DNA. The table has roughly 250,000 clones, around 87% seen once. This clone was observed a handful of times. Sequenced input: peripheral blood. The clonotype originates from a man aged 55 to 70 who had recovered from COVID-19.

CDR3 bases: TGCAGCGCCCTGACAGGGACCCCTGAAGCTTTCTTT. Translated, it gives CSALTGTPEAFF. The chain is built from TRBV29-1 and TRBJ1-1; 7 bases align to TRBD1. This CDR3 region has 12 residues. V was pared by 7 bases and J by 6 bases, with 8 bases of the junction left unmatched. Germline V CDR1 and CDR2: SQVTM, ANQGSEA.